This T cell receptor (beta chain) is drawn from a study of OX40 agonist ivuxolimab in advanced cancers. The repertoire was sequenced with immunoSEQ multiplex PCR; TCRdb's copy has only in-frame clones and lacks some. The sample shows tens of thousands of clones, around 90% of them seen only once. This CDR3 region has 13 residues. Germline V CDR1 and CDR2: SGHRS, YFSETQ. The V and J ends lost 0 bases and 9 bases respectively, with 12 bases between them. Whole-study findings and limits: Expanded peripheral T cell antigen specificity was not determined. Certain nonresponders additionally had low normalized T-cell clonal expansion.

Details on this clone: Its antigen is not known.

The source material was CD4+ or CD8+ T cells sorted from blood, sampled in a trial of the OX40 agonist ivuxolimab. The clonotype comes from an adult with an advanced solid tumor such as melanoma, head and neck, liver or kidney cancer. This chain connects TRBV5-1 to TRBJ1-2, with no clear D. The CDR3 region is CASSLGGTQSYTF. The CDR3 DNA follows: TGCGCCAGCAGCTTGGGCGGCACTCAGAGCTACACCTTC.